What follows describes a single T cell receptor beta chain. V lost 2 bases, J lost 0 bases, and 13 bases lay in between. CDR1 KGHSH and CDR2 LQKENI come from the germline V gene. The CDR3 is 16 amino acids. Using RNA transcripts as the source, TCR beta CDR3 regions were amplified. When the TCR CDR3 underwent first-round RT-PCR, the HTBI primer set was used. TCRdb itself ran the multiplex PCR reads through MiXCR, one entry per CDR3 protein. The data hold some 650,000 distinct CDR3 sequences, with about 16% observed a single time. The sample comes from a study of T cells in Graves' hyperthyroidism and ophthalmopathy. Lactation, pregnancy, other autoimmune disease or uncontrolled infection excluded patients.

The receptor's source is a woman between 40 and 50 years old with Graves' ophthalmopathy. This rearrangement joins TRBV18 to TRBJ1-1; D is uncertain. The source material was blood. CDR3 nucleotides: TGTGCCAGCTCACCAAACGGTAATCACATGAACACTGAAGCTTTCTTT. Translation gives CASSPNGNHMNTEAFF. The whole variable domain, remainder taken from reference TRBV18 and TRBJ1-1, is NAGVMQNPRHLVRRRGQEARLRCSPMKGHSHVYWYRQLPEEGLKFMVYLQKENIIDESGMPKERFSAEFPKEGPSILRIQQVVRGDSAAYFCASSPNGNHMNTEAFFGQGTRLTVV.